The 20 T cell receptor beta chains in this list originate from one sample, sequenced in a study of cytomegalovirus exposure and HLA in healthy donors. 13 Jbeta primers and 60 Vbeta primers were used for the PCR. Profiling relied on immunoSEQ multiplex PCR, and the TCRdb table lists in-frame clones only, not all of them. The sample records 65,000 to 95,000 clones, around 79% being singletons. Sequencing used PBMCs. These receptors all come from a human donor in good health.

The chain recombines TRBV7-8 with TRBJ2-2; 8 bases are a match to TRBD1. Germline lookup yields CDR1 SGHVS and CDR2 FQNEAQ. This CDR3 has 16 amino acids. J lost 5 bases, V lost 5 bases, and 10 bases had no gene match. In DNA form, the CDR3 reads TGTGCCAGCAGCCGCGCAGGGGGCGTTTGGACCGGGGAGCTGTTTTTT. It codes for CASSRAGGVWTGELFF. The entire variable domain, with the rest obtained from reference TRBV7-8 and TRBJ2-2, is as follows: GAGVSQSPRYKVAKRGQDVALRCDPISGHVSLFWYQQALGQGPEFLTYFQNEAQLDKSGLPSDRFFAERPEGSVSTLKIQRTQQEDSAVYLCASSRAGGVWTGELFFGEGSRLTVL.

CDR3 sequence: CASSVDPGYSSYNEQFF. The CDR3 bases are TGTGCCAGCAGCGTAGATCCGGGGTATAGCTCCTACAATGAGCAGTTCTTC. The chain has TRBV9 and TRBJ2-1; maybe TRBD2 (5 bases). Trimming stripped 0 bases from V and 0 bases from J, with 13 bases between. The CDR3 covers 17 residues. Germline V gives CDR1 SGDLS, CDR2 YYNGEE.

This clone turned up a few times. V usage is TRBV5-1 and J usage is TRBJ2-2; 13 bases line up with TRBD2. The junction had 9 bases not matched to a gene; V was cut back by 4 bases and J by 6 bases. Germline-derived CDR1 and CDR2 are SGHRS and YFSETQ. This CDR3 has 17 residues. The CDR3 region has the DNA TGCGCCAGCAGCCCATGGACTAGCGGGGGTACAGCCGGGGAGCTGTTTTTT. It translates to CASSPWTSGGTAGELFF.

This chain connects TRBV5-1 to TRBJ2-7; D is possibly TRBD2 (6 bases). Per germline, CDR1 SGHRS and CDR2 YFSETQ. The CDR3 covers 14 residues. Deletions cut 4 bases from V and 3 bases from J, with 14 bases between. The CDR3 nucleotides read TGCGCCAGCAGCCCGGGGGATTCTTACTACGAGCAGTACTTC. Its translation: CASSPGDSYYEQYF.

V is TRBV10-2 and J is TRBJ1-2; 8 nucleotides align to TRBD1. Germline V lookup: CDR1 WSHSY, CDR2 SAAADI. The CDR3 has 13 amino acids. With 7 bases clipped from V and 3 bases from J, the junction kept 4 bases outside the gene matches. The CDR3 reads CASTPTGDYGYTF. As DNA, the CDR3 is TGCGCCAGCACTCCGACAGGGGACTATGGCTACACCTTC.

This chain links TRBV6-1 with TRBJ2-7; TRBD1 matches 7 bases. This CDR3 has 13 residues. The trim removed 1 base at V and 4 bases at J, leaving 1 base unmatched. Germline V gene data show CDR1 as MNHNS and CDR2 as SASEGT. CDR3: CASSEDRGYEQYF. The CDR3 nucleotides are TGTGCCAGCAGTGAAGACAGGGGTTACGAGCAGTACTTC.

V is TRBV27 and J is TRBJ2-1, with 8 bases aligning to TRBD2. Germline CDR1 MNHEY, CDR2 SMNVEV (reference sequence). This CDR3 contains 16 residues. The trim removed 2 bases at V and 9 bases at J, leaving 12 bases unmatched. CDR3 sequence: CASSLLTDDRGGEQFF. CDR3 nucleotide sequence: TGTGCCAGCAGTTTACTTACGGATGACCGGGGGGGTGAGCAGTTCTTC.

The rearrangement links TRBV6-6 to TRBJ2-7; 9 bases map to TRBD1. J gave up 1 base and V 5 bases, and 6 bases lay outside the gene matches. Germline V gene lookup returns CDR1 MNHNY and CDR2 SVGAGI (reference sequence). The length of the CDR3 is 15 residues. CDR3 nucleotide sequence: TGTGCCAGCAGTCCCACGGACAGGGGATCCTACGAGCAGTACTTC. Encoded protein: CASSPTDRGSYEQYF.

The rearrangement joins TRBV10-3 to TRBJ2-7; 8 bases map to TRBD1. The trim removed 0 bases at V and 4 bases at J, leaving 5 bases unmatched. This CDR3 has 15 amino acids. The germline V gene encodes CDR1 ENHRY and CDR2 SYGVKD. CDR3 loop: CAISESRNRGYEQYF. In DNA form, the CDR3 reads TGTGCCATCAGTGAGTCCAGGAACAGGGGGTACGAGCAGTACTTC.

This chain uses TRBV5-8 with TRBJ2-5, with 10 bases aligning to TRBD2. Trimming at V came to 0 bases and at J to 3 bases, leaving 5 bases not matched to a gene. The CDR3 runs to 16 residues. Germline V lookup: CDR1 SGHTS, CDR2 YDEGEE. The CDR3 protein is CASSLGLAGAEETQYF. CDR3 sequence (DNA): TGTGCCAGCAGCTTGGGGCTAGCGGGGGCCGAAGAGACCCAGTACTTC.

To note about this clone: Other nucleotide sequences from this sample produce the same CDR3. The chain employs TRBV9 and TRBJ2-7; TRBD2 might be the D (5 bases). The V end lost 0 bases, the J end lost 1 base, and 8 bases lay between the germline ends. Germline CDR1 is SGDLS and CDR2 is YYNGEE. The CDR3 runs 14 residues. Written as DNA, the CDR3 is TGTGCCAGCAGCGTAGGAGGGTTTTCCTACGAGCAGTACTTC. Its protein product is CASSVGGFSYEQYF.

This sequence joins TRBV7-2 and TRBJ2-1, with 10 bases lining up with TRBD2. The length of the CDR3 is 15 residues. J gave up 8 bases and V 6 bases, and 10 bases lay outside the gene matches. Germline-derived CDR1 and CDR2 are SGHTA and FQGNSA. CDR3 sequence: CASSQAGGPFDEQFF. The CDR3 coding sequence is TGTGCCAGCAGTCAAGCGGGGGGGCCGTTCGATGAGCAGTTCTTC. Filled out from reference TRBV7-2 and TRBJ2-1, the complete variable domain reads GAGVSQSPSNKVTEKGKDVELRCDPISGHTALYWYRQSLGQGLEFLIYFQGNSAPDKSGLPSDRFSAERTGGSVSTLTIQRTQQEDSAVYLCASSQAGGPFDEQFFGPGTRLTVL.

The genes are TRBV6-5 and TRBJ2-1; TRBD2 agrees at 7 bases. The CDR3 sequence is 15 residues long. V dropped 8 bases and J dropped 2; count of bases not matched to a gene: 9. Germline V gene data show CDR1 as MNHEY and CDR2 as SVGAGI. CDR3: CASRDGGNPYNEQFF. The CDR3 coding sequence is TGTGCCAGCCGCGACGGGGGGAATCCCTACAATGAGCAGTTCTTC.

This clone has just one count. V gene TRBV29-1 combines with J gene TRBJ1-1, with D perhaps matching TRBD1 (5 bases). This CDR3 is 13 amino acids long. Germline V lookup: CDR1 SQVTM, CDR2 ANQGSEA. The V gene lost 7 bases and the J gene lost 2 bases, with 14 bases spanning the gap. In nucleotides, the CDR3 is TGCAGCGGGAAAGACAGCCGTAACACTGAAGCTTTCTTT. Translated, it gives CSGKDSRNTEAFF.

The chain is built from TRBV6-5 and TRBJ2-2; 9 nucleotides line up with TRBD2. J gave up 6 bases and V 2 bases, and 7 bases lay outside the gene matches. CDR1 MNHEY and CDR2 SVGAGI come from the germline V gene. The CDR3 sequence is 16 residues long. The chain's CDR3 is CASSYGSSGDPGELFF. The CDR3, as DNA: TGTGCCAGCAGTTACGGGTCTAGCGGGGACCCCGGGGAGCTGTTTTTT.

The chain employs TRBV6-4 and TRBJ1-1; D is perhaps TRBD1 (6 bases). The CDR3 length is 14 residues. Per germline, CDR1 MRHNA and CDR2 SNTAGT. V was pared by 4 bases and J by 7 bases, with 16 bases between. CDR3 nucleotide sequence: TGTGCCAGCAGTGTTACCAGCGGGGGGCGTGAAGCTTTCTTT. It specifies CASSVTSGGREAFF.

This clone was found once. V and J are TRBV6-6 and TRBJ1-1; perhaps TRBD1 as D (6 bases). The CDR3 is 13 residues long. Germline V lookup: CDR1 MNHNY, CDR2 SVGAGI (reference sequence). With 6 bases removed from V and 1 base from J, the gap between germline ends came to 9 bases. The CDR3 DNA is TGTGCCAGCAGGGGAGGGGGGAACACTGAAGCTTTCTTT. Translated: CASRGGGNTEAFF.

This clone came up once. DNA of the CDR3: TGTGCCAGCAGCTCAGGACAGGGGGGAGGCCAAGAGACCCAGTACTTC. This sequence encodes CASSSGQGGGQETQYF. V is TRBV9 and J is TRBJ2-5; 10 bases line up with TRBD1. V shed 4 bases, J shed 1 base, and the junction held 7 bases outside the gene matches. This CDR3 is 16 amino acids long. Per the germline V gene, CDR1 is SGDLS and CDR2 is YYNGEE.

The V gene is TRBV11-2, the J gene TRBJ1-2, with 7 bases lining up with TRBD1. The CDR3 runs 14 residues. With 5 bases clipped from V and 4 bases from J, the junction kept 7 bases outside the gene matches. The V gene's germline CDR1 is SGHAT and CDR2 FQNNGV. CDR3 sequence reads: CASSHGQVGYGYTF. The CDR3 DNA reads TGTGCCAGCAGCCACGGACAGGTCGGCTATGGCTACACCTTC.

The V gene is TRBV29-1, the J gene TRBJ2-2, with 7 bases fitting TRBD2. This CDR3 is 13 amino acids long. The V gene's germline CDR1 is SQVTM and CDR2 ANQGSEA. V dropped 4 bases and J dropped 1; count of bases not matched to a gene: 0. CDR3 amino acids: CSVGGGNTGELFF. The CDR3 nucleotides read TGCAGCGTTGGGGGGGGGAACACCGGGGAGCTGTTTTTT.